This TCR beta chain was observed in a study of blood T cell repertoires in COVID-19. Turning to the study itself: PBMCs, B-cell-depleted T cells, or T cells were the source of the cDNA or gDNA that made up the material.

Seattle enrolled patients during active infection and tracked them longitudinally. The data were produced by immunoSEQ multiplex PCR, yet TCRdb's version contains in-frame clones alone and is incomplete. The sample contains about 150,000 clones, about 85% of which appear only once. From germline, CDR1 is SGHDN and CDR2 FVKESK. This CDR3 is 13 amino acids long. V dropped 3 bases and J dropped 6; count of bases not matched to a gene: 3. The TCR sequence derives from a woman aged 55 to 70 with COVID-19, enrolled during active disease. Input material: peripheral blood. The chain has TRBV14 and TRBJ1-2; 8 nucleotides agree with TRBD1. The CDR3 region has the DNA TGTGCCAGCAGCCAGGGACAGGTCCATGGCTACACCTTC. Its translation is CASSQGQVHGYTF. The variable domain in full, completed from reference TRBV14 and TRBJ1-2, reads EAGVTQFPSHSVIEKGQTVTLRCDPISGHDNLYWYRRVMGKEIKFLLHFVKESKQDESGMPNNRFLAERTGGTYSTLKVQPAELEDSGVYFCASSQGQVHGYTFGSGTRLTVV.